This entry lists 17 T cell receptor beta chains sequenced from one sample in a study of CD8 T cells in ankylosing spondylitis (TCRdb year 2017). Library generation was performed with 5' RACE. Sequenced using an Illumina HiSeq 2500. The raw public reads went through TCRdb reprocessing: fastp at Q25, MiXCR clone calling, in-frame beta chains kept. Rows with a matching CDR3 protein are joined into one entry that keeps the most common DNA and genes. For this sample there are under 850,000 distinct CDR3 sequences; around a fifth appear just once. Jointly, the top ten make up over 15% of the sample. For these receptors, no antigen is known. Study-level results and caveats: A TCR beta motif of eight highly homologous amino acid variants appeared characteristic of blood from ankylosing spondylitis patients.

The specimen was blood, either unsorted or a sorted T cell fraction (not recorded which). All receptors come from a male donor with ankylosing spondylitis.

J is TRBJ1-4 and V is TRBV7-2; possible D gene TRBD1, 5 bases. Germline CDR1 is SGHTA and CDR2 is FQGNSA. This CDR3 has 16 residues. V dropped 2 bases and J dropped 3 bases, with 13 bases sitting between them. CDR3: CASSLSGTAANEKLFF. In nucleotides, the CDR3 is TGTGCCAGCAGCTTATCCGGGACGGCGGCTAATGAAAAACTGTTTTTT.

In DNA, the CDR3 is TGTGCCAGCAGTTCCAGGGATTTGAACACTGAAGCTTTCTTT. It is translated as CASSSRDLNTEAFF. The rearrangement joins TRBV12-3 or TRBV12-4 to TRBJ1-1; D might be TRBD1 (5 bases). Trimming took 4 bases from V and 0 from J, leaving 9 bases between them. The CDR3 is made up of 14 amino acids.

This clonotype was recorded many times. This rearrangement joins TRBV12-3 or TRBV12-4 to TRBJ1-1; D might be TRBD1 (5 bases). V gave up 3 bases and J gave up 10 bases, with 15 bases separating them. The CDR3 runs to 13 residues. CDR3 sequence (DNA): TGTGCCAGCAGTTTTTTAATAGGGGCGGCAGCTTTCTTT. Its protein is CASSFLIGAAAFF.

V usage is TRBV20-1 and J usage is TRBJ1-2; 12 bases match TRBD1. The CDR3 sequence is 15 residues long. Losses at the gene ends were 6 bases for V and 0 bases for J; bases not matched to a gene: 5. Germline loops: CDR1 DFQATT, CDR2 SNEGSKA (reference sequence). This CDR3 reads CSAPGQGATNYGYTF. The CDR3 nucleotides read TGCAGTGCGCCGGGACAGGGGGCCACTAACTATGGCTACACCTTC.

This chain joins TRBV29-1 and TRBJ2-1; unclear D gene. This CDR3 is 14 amino acids long. CDR1 is SQVTM and CDR2 is ANQGSEA in the germline V gene. The V gene lost 4 bases and the J gene lost 4 bases, with 14 bases spanning the gap. The CDR3 protein is CSVAPRPGYNEQFF. The CDR3, as DNA: TGCAGCGTTGCCCCCCGCCCTGGATACAATGAGCAGTTCTTC.

The sample holds a few counts of this clonotype. The rearrangement uses TRBV7-9 and TRBJ1-4; a possible D gene is TRBD1 (6 bases). CDR3 length equals 14 residues. Germline loops: CDR1 SEHNR, CDR2 FQNEAQ (reference sequence). Trimming took off 5 bases at V and 8 bases at J, with 15 bases between the two ends. The CDR3, as DNA: TGTGCCAGCAGCGAGGACAGTCATGGAGAAAAACTGTTTTTT. Amino acid sequence: CASSEDSHGEKLFF.

The CDR3: CASSYADGYGYTF. The CDR3 DNA follows: TGTGCCAGCAGCTATGCGGACGGCTATGGCTACACCTTC. The chain has TRBV7-9 and TRBJ1-2, with no clear D. This CDR3 has 13 residues. Trimming cost V 4 bases and J 4 bases, with 10 bases left between them. Germline V gives CDR1 SEHNR, CDR2 FQNEAQ (reference sequence).

This clonotype was seen a handful of times. V gene TRBV29-1 combines with J gene TRBJ2-1; TRBD1 matches at 10 bases. J was trimmed by 7 bases and V by 1 base; bases with no gene match: 13. The CDR3 loop spans 17 amino acids. Germline V gene data show CDR1 as SQVTM and CDR2 as ANQGSEA. The CDR3 sequence: CSVEVRRWDRGWNEQFF. For the CDR3, the DNA is TGCAGCGTTGAAGTGCGGCGGTGGGACAGGGGATGGAATGAGCAGTTCTTC.

This sequence joins TRBV20-1 and TRBJ1-1; 8 positions match TRBD1. V was clipped by 0 bases and J by 1 base; unmatched bases: 10. Germline values: CDR1 DFQATT, CDR2 SNEGSKA (reference sequence). The CDR3 has 17 residues. The CDR3 DNA reads as TGCAGTGCTAGAGACGCGACGAGGACAGGGCCGAACACTGAAGCTTTCTTT. As protein: CSARDATRTGPNTEAFF.

This clonotype has just a few counts. This sequence joins TRBV20-1 and TRBJ2-5; perhaps TRBD2 as D (6 bases). The V gene lost 3 bases and the J gene lost 2 bases, with 13 bases spanning the gap. The length of the CDR3 is 14 residues. CDR1 DFQATT and CDR2 SNEGSKA come from the germline V gene (reference sequence). The CDR3 nucleotides are TGCAGTGCTAGGGCTAGGGGAGGACAAGAGACCCAGTACTTC. As protein: CSARARGGQETQYF.

Many counts were recorded for this clonotype. The CDR3 nucleotides read TGCAGTGCTGAGGGGCAGAATCAGCCCCAGCATTTT. It is translated as CSAEGQNQPQHF. The chain joins TRBV20-1 to TRBJ1-5, with a possible D match to TRBD1 (5 bases). In germline, CDR1 is DFQATT, CDR2 SNEGSKA (reference sequence). The CDR3 has 12 residues. Trimming took off 5 bases at V and 4 bases at J, with 9 bases between the two ends.

The chain joins TRBV11-2 to TRBJ2-1; the D gene could be TRBD1 or TRBD2 (5 bases each). The V and J ends lost 5 bases and 5 bases respectively, with 13 bases between them. This CDR3 has 14 residues. Germline CDR1 and CDR2: SGHAT and FQNNGV. Here the CDR3 reads CASSLGELDNEQFF. CDR3 sequence (DNA): TGTGCCAGCAGCCTGGGGGAACTAGACAATGAGCAGTTCTTC. The complete variable domain, with remaining parts taken from reference TRBV11-2 and TRBJ2-1, reads EAGVAQSPRYKIIEKRQSVAFWCNPISGHATLYWYQQILGQGPKLLIQFQNNGVVDDSQLPKDRFSAERLKGVDSTLKIQPAKLEDSAVYLCASSLGELDNEQFFGPGTRLTVL.

The chain joins TRBV6-1 to TRBJ2-3; no definite D call. The CDR3 is 13 residues long. Germline-derived CDR1 and CDR2 are MNHNS and SASEGT. The germline V and J ends were trimmed by 6 bases and 6 bases, with 13 bases remaining between them. DNA for the CDR3: TGTGCCAGCAGGAACGTAGGGTACGATACGCAGTATTTT. Protein product: CASRNVGYDTQYF.

The gene calls are TRBV7-9 and TRBJ2-7; no definite D call. This CDR3 is 14 amino acids long. The germline CDR1 and CDR2 sequences are SEHNR and FQNEAQ (reference sequence). The V end lost 5 bases, the J end lost 6 bases, and 17 bases lay between the germline ends. CDR3 protein: CASSPDVGMGEQYF. CDR3 nucleotides: TGTGCCAGCAGCCCCGATGTAGGTATGGGCGAGCAGTACTTC.

This clonotype appeared a few times. The J gene is TRBJ2-5, the V gene TRBV20-1, with no clear D. Germline CDR1 reads DFQATT; CDR2 reads SNEGSKA (reference sequence). The CDR3 runs to 13 residues. Trimming shortened V by 6 bases and J by 3 bases, and 14 bases separated the two germline ends. The CDR3 region has the DNA TGCAGTGCGGGGTATACCTCTGAAGAGACCCAGTACTTC. Residues: CSAGYTSEETQYF.

This clonotype was detected only a few times. V usage is TRBV7-2 and J usage is TRBJ2-5, with D unclear. Germline CDR1 is SGHTA and CDR2 is FQGNSA. V was shortened by 3 bases and J by 4 bases, with 15 bases between the two germline ends. The CDR3 contains 15 residues. The CDR3 protein is CASSFGSLSLETQYF. CDR3 in DNA: TGTGCCAGCAGCTTCGGCTCTCTCAGCCTAGAGACCCAGTACTTC.

The chain joins TRBV7-2 to TRBJ1-4; 10 bases agree with TRBD1. Germline trimming cut 6 bases from V and 8 bases from J; bases unmatched to any gene: 6. CDR3 size: 14 residues. Per germline, CDR1 SGHTA and CDR2 FQGNSA. The CDR3 reads CASSRTGGREKLFF. The CDR3, as DNA: TGTGCCAGCAGTAGGACAGGGGGAAGAGAAAAACTGTTTTTT.